The following is a T cell receptor (beta chain) sequence with its context. The antigen it recognizes is unknown. Base quality data are lacking; no much larger clone is found one base away. The entry originates in a study of brain T cells in children with intractable seizures (dated by TCRdb to the early 2020s). For context, the study as a whole: As a first screen for immune gene transcripts, resected brain tissue from 53 pediatric epilepsy surgery cases was run on a NanoString immunology panel. About 70% of the 12 selected surgery cases also had pre-surgery blood sequenced, which left four cases with brain tissue only. Results and caveats for the whole study, not just this receptor: Viral specificity was inferred solely from CDR3 sequence similarity, and the HCMV serostatus of the patients was not known. Sequencing depth differed between pre- and post-surgery blood, so clones missing from the pre-surgery sample may reflect undersampling.

Clipping removes 5 bases from V and 6 bases from J, with 6 as the unmatched junction base count. Inclusive of the bounding cysteine and phenylalanine, the CDR3 is 13 residues long. The DNA shown is the 39-base CDR3, in frame from base 1. CDR1 and CDR2 are drawn from the germline V gene: SGHDN, FVKESK. TCR beta chain sequences were generated from genomic DNA using the immunoSEQ assay. As for how the authors treated the data: CDR3 sequences that did not begin with the conserved framework cysteine at position 104 were removed by hand. To get clonality, the normalized Shannon's Diversity Index was subtracted from one, giving values from 0 (maximal diversity) to 1 (oligoclonal). Chi-squared comparison-of-proportions tests assessed whether the same CDR3 differed in frequency between samples, such as brain versus blood. Public clonotypes were found through immuneACCESS searches, while the VDJdb browser was used to judge similarity to known antiviral clonotypes. TCRdb provides this immuneACCESS table in a form limited to in-frame rearrangements. Some clones are lacking; in checked studies, under half of them reflect an unresolved V gene, and why the rest are absent is not known. V, J and clone size are taken as reported in that table, and D and trimming were inferred from the DNA itself. In all, the sample holds tens of thousands of clones, and about 93% of those were seen once. The ten largest clones capture roughly 1.4% of the sample.

The time point label corresponds to: resected brain tissue, or blood drawn just prior to surgery. The surgery cases showing the highest brain T cell transcript signatures were chosen for TCR beta chain sequencing of brain tissue and, when available, of blood. Patients had been treated with at least one anti-epileptic drug before surgery. The TCR-sequenced patients were children whose drug-resistant epilepsy was caused by tuberous sclerosis complex, focal cortical dysplasia, Rasmussen encephalitis or hemimegalencephaly. Bulk genomic DNA was isolated from unsorted brain tissue and whole blood using the Monarch genomic DNA purification kit.

The sample was peripheral blood, taken at surgery. Rearrangement joined TRBV14 to TRBJ1-1, and 7 junction bases match TRBD1. The clonotype was recovered from a boy younger than two with tuberous sclerosis and intractable seizures. The nucleotides are TGTGCCAGCAGCTCGACAGGGTTATCTGAAGCTTTCTTT. Its translation is CASSSTGLSEAFF.